This T cell receptor beta chain was recorded in a study of shared clonotypes between healthy human individuals. The germline CDR1 and CDR2 sequences are SGHDT and YYEEEE. The CDR3 covers 15 residues. Trimming removed 2 bases from V and 4 bases from J, with 16 bases in between. This clone was observed a handful of times. Replicate PCRs run on unsorted PBMC used 250 to 350 ng DNA, which was about 28,000 T cell genomes. Scientists sequenced DNA from unsorted PBMC on ten immunoSEQ deep assay plates. The assay was immunoSEQ multiplex PCR, and TCRdb's table has in-frame clones only and misses some. Of 450,000 to 500,000 clones in the sample, over 60% were seen once. Adult donors, all healthy and HIV-negative, had no recent acute infections or vaccinations. Genomic DNA from unsorted samples was obtained from approximately 96 million PBMCs (per sample).

The sequence derives from a woman aged 40 to 50 in good health. Some clones in this sample may be carry-over from other donors' samples. The sequenced sample consisted of PBMCs. The J gene is TRBJ2-7, the V gene TRBV5-6; D uncertain. The CDR3 nucleotides read TGTGCCAGCAGCTTTGGGCTTGATTCTGAATACGAGCAGTACTTC. Amino acid sequence: CASSFGLDSEYEQYF.